This TCR beta chain was sequenced for a study of Ad26.COV2.S vaccination and SARS-CoV-2 variants. Study information: The study gave Ad26.COV2.S intramuscularly, once or twice 56 days apart. Overall study results and limits: Vaccinated and placebo-treated recipients had similar non-spike TCR breadth. It was vaccine recipients, not placebo recipients, who had the higher spike-specific TCR breadth.

As concerns this clone: No antigen is known for it.

CDR3 size: 12 residues. Germline assignment: CDR1 MNHEY and CDR2 SVGAGI. Trimming cost V 2 bases and J 7 bases, with 8 bases left between them. The repertoire was sequenced with immunoSEQ multiplex PCR; TCRdb's copy has only in-frame clones and lacks some. The profile shows around 450,000 clones, roughly nine tenths of them singletons. The treatment was: around 19 received Ad26.COV2.S at low or high dose, single or two shots; roughly five received placebo; per-sample allocation not given. Sampling was performed 63 days after the first vaccine or placebo injection. Spike of the Wuhan-strain SARS-CoV-2 was expressed by an Ad26 vector, which formed the vaccine.

This chain links TRBV6-5 with TRBJ1-1; D unclear. The clonotype comes from a person between 18 and 65 years old who received the Ad26.COV2.S COVID-19 vaccine or a placebo. The source material was peripheral blood, sampled in a trial of Ad26.COV2.S vaccine versus placebo. This CDR3 is CASSYVRSEAFF. The CDR3, as DNA: TGTGCCAGCAGTTACGTGCGGAGTGAAGCTTTCTTT.